The rows below give T cell receptor beta chains drawn from one sample of a study of CD8 T cells in Susac syndrome. A single record per CDR3 protein comes from TCRdb applying MiXCR to the immunoSEQ multiplex PCR reads. The sample lists 200,000 to 250,000 distinct CDR3 sequences, around 95% occurring once. Material: CD4+ T cells from PBMCs. The receptors originated from a human donor with multiple sclerosis. The CDR3 runs from the conserved cysteine through the conserved F or W. A D gene is named only where the DNA matches it firmly.

J: TRBJ1-1
V: TRBV5-1
length: 14
D: NA
CDR3: CASSLAQRTTEAFF

J: TRBJ2-1
V: TRBV19
length: 16
D: TRBD1
CDR3: CASSKMGQGTLNEQFF

J: TRBJ2-5
V: TRBV6-6
length: 13
D: NA
CDR3: CASSWFREETQYF

J: TRBJ1-5
V: TRBV30
length: 13
D: NA
CDR3: CAWSVLGPQPQHF

J: TRBJ2-1
V: TRBV20-1
length: 11
D: NA
CDR3: CSAGTVGEQFF

J: TRBJ2-3
V: TRBV7-3
length: 15
D: TRBD2
CDR3: CASSPSGSSTDTQYF

J: TRBJ2-7
V: TRBV29-1
length: 12
D: NA
CDR3: CSVRSSHYEQYF

J: TRBJ2-1
V: TRBV28
length: 14
D: NA
CDR3: CASSLSSRGVEQFF

J: TRBJ2-5
V: TRBV5-1
length: 14
D: NA
CDR3: CASKSEAPQETQYF

J: TRBJ2-1
V: TRBV18
length: 13
D: TRBD1
CDR3: CASSGTVYNEQFF

J: TRBJ2-1
V: TRBV24-1
length: 13
D: NA
CDR3: CATRRGSDNEQFF

J: TRBJ2-4
V: TRBV18
length: 16
D: NA
CDR3: CASSPPGGGTKNIQYF

J: TRBJ2-3
V: TRBV30
length: 12
D: NA
CDR3: CAWSGGRDTQYF

J: TRBJ1-2
V: TRBV29-1
length: 15
D: NA
CDR3: CSVDRRGKDLYGYTF

J: TRBJ1-2
V: TRBV13
length: 15
D: TRBD1
CDR3: CASSPGQGIGYGYTF

J: TRBJ1-1
V: TRBV4-1
length: 13
D: NA
CDR3: CASSPLRGTEAFF

J: TRBJ2-7
V: TRBV6-1
length: 16
D: TRBD2
CDR3: CASSALAGGISYEQYF

J: TRBJ1-1
V: TRBV25-1
length: 14
D: NA
CDR3: CASSEWSGMTEAFF

J: TRBJ2-3
V: TRBV10-3
length: 14
D: NA
CDR3: CAISGQLQGDTQYF

J: TRBJ2-1
V: TRBV29-1
length: 14
D: TRBD2
CDR3: CSVARLAAYNEQFF

J: TRBJ1-3
V: TRBV29-1
length: 14
D: NA
CDR3: CSVLEGGSGNTIYF

J: TRBJ1-1
V: TRBV20-1
length: 16
D: NA
CDR3: CSAHTMRLGAGTEAFF

J: TRBJ2-5
V: TRBV7-3
length: 15
D: TRBD2
CDR3: CASSRASGAQETQYF

J: TRBJ2-3
V: TRBV12-3/TRBV12-4
length: 13
D: TRBD1
CDR3: CASSAGQGAPQYF

J: TRBJ1-2
V: TRBV20-1
length: 15
D: NA
CDR3: CSARDLRQGDYGYTF

J: TRBJ1-5
V: TRBV5-4
length: 13
D: TRBD1
CDR3: CASSRGRGGPQHF

J: TRBJ2-3
V: TRBV6-1
length: 14
D: TRBD2
CDR3: CASSEVLAGTKQYF

J: TRBJ2-2
V: TRBV4-1
length: 17
D: TRBD1
CDR3: CASSQEGQGVGTGELFF

J: TRBJ2-3
V: TRBV10-3
length: 14
D: NA
CDR3: CAISEQASTDTQYF